This entry lists 10 T cell receptor beta chains sequenced from one sample in a study of identical twins. TCRdb reanalysed the 5' RACE reads using MiXCR and keeps one entry per CDR3 protein. The data hold about 810,000 distinct CDR3 sequences, with approximately 13% observed a single time. A further study also used this sample, focusing on yellow fever vaccine responses in identical twins.

The sequenced sample consisted of PBMCs. These receptors were taken from a woman between 18 and 29 years old in good health.

The chain joins TRBV4-1 to TRBJ2-7, with a possible D match to TRBD2 (5 bases). The CDR3 consists of 15 residues. V was clipped by 3 bases and J by 5 bases, with 17 bases between them. Germline V gives CDR1 MGHRA, CDR2 YSYEKL. CDR3 protein: CASSQGGLRGHEQYV. For the CDR3, the DNA is TGCGCCAGCAGCCAGGGCGGGCTTCGCGGTCACGAGCAGTACGTC.

This rearrangement joins TRBV6-1 to TRBJ2-1, with TRBD2 matching 8 bases. J lost 7 bases, V lost 10 bases, and 6 bases had no gene match. The V gene's germline CDR1 is MNHNS and CDR2 SASEGT. The CDR3 totals 12 residues. CDR3 sequence: CAITGTRNEQFF. In DNA, the CDR3 is TGTGCCATAACCGGGACTAGGAATGAGCAGTTCTTC.

The CDR3, as DNA: TGCAGCGTCCCTTCCGGGACAGGGGTAAACTCTGGGGCCAACGTCCTGACTTTC. Its protein product is CSVPSGTGVNSGANVLTF. The chain employs TRBV29-1 and TRBJ2-6; 10 nucleotides agree with TRBD1. V shed 6 bases, J shed 0 bases, and the junction held 11 bases outside the gene matches. CDR3 length equals 18 residues. CDR1 is SQVTM and CDR2 is ANQGSEA in the germline V gene.

The V and J genes are TRBV20-1 and TRBJ1-4; D is unclear. Germline CDR1 is DFQATT and CDR2 is SNEGSKA (reference sequence). The CDR3 has 14 amino acids. V was shortened by 3 bases and J by 4 bases, with 12 bases between the two germline ends. CDR3 sequence (DNA): TGCAGTGCTAGTCTTTCACATAGTAATGAAAAACTGTTTTTT. Encoded protein: CSASLSHSNEKLFF.

Written as DNA, the CDR3 is TGTGCCAGCAGCGATATACGTTTCCGCCACGGGGGACTAGCCTACAATGAGCAGTTCTTC. This gives the protein CASSDIRFRHGGLAYNEQFF. V is TRBV12-3 or TRBV12-4 and J is TRBJ2-1; 8 bases are shared with TRBD2. The CDR3 is made up of 20 amino acids. Unmatched junction bases numbered 21, after V lost 6 bases and J lost 2 bases.

This rearrangement joins TRBV13 to TRBJ2-3, with D tentatively TRBD1 (5 bases). Germline loops: CDR1 PRHDT, CDR2 FYEKMQ (reference sequence). V gave up 6 bases and J gave up 0 bases, with 7 bases separating them. The CDR3 spans 13 residues. CDR3 nucleotide sequence: TGTGCCAGCAGACAGGACAGCACAGATACGCAGTATTTT. Translated: CASRQDSTDTQYF. The complete variable domain, with remaining parts taken from reference TRBV13 and TRBJ2-3, reads AAGVIQSPRHLIKEKRETATLKCYPIPRHDTVYWYQQGPGQDPQFLISFYEKMQSDKGSIPDRFSAQQFSDYHSELNMSSLELGDSALYFCASRQDSTDTQYFGPGTRLTVL.

There are a few counts of this clonotype. The chain has TRBV12-3 or TRBV12-4 and TRBJ1-6, with D possibly being TRBD1 (6 bases). The CDR3 is 14 residues long. Trimming removed 6 bases from V and 9 bases from J, with 15 bases in between. The CDR3, as DNA: TGTGCCAGCAGCGGGGGGGCAGGGTTTTCACCCCTCCACTTT. This translates into CASSGGAGFSPLHF.

The rearrangement uses TRBV25-1 and TRBJ2-4, with 14 bases aligning to TRBD2. The germline gives CDR1 MGHDK, CDR2 SYGVNS. Trimming at V came to 5 bases and at J to 8 bases, leaving 11 bases not matched to a gene. The CDR3 spans 17 residues. The CDR3 DNA reads TGTGCCAGCAGTCGGGGACTAGCGGGAGAAGTGATCGACATTCAGTACTTC. This gives the protein CASSRGLAGEVIDIQYF.

This clonotype was observed at least ten times. CDR3 sequence: CAIRVADTQYF. CDR3 DNA sequence: TGTGCCATCAGAGTTGCAGATACGCAGTATTTT. The gene calls are TRBV10-3 and TRBJ2-3, with D uncertain. This CDR3 contains 11 residues. V gave up 6 bases and J gave up 4 bases, with 5 bases separating them. Germline-derived CDR1 and CDR2 are ENHRY and SYGVKD.

At least ten counts were recorded for this clonotype. The CDR3 spells CASSLGQGTLNEQYV. CDR3 nucleotide sequence: TGTGCCAGCAGCTTAGGTCAGGGAACATTAAACGAGCAGTACGTC. V is TRBV7-8 and J is TRBJ2-7; weak D call: TRBD1 (5 bases). The CDR3 contains 15 residues. V lost 1 base and J lost 5, with 15 bases in between. Germline V gives CDR1 SGHVS, CDR2 FQNEAQ.